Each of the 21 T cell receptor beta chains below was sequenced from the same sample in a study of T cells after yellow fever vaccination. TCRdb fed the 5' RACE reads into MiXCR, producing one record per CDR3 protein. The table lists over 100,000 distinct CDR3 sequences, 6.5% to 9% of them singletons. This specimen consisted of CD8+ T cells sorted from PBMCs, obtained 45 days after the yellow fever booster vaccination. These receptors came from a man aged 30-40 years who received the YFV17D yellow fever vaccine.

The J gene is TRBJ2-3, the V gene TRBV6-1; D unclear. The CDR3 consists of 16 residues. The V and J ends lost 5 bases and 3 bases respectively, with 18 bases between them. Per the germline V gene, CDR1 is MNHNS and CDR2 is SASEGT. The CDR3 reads CASSPLWAPRTDTQYF. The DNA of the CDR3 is TGTGCCAGCAGTCCCCTATGGGCTCCCAGGACAGATACGCAGTATTTT.

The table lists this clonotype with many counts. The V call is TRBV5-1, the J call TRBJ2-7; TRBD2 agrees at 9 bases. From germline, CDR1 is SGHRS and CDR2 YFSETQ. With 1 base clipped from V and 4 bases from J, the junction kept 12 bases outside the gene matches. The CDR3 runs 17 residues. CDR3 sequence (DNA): TGCGCCAGCAGCTTGTCAGGTGGTAGCGGGAGTGTTTACGAGCAGTACTTC. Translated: CASSLSGGSGSVYEQYF.

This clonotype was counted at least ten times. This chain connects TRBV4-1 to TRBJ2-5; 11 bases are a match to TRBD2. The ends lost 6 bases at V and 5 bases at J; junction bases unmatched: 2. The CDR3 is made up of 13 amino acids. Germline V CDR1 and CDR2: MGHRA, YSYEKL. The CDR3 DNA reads TGCGCCAGCAGGCCTAGCGGGAGGGAGACCCAGTACTTC. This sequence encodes CASRPSGRETQYF.

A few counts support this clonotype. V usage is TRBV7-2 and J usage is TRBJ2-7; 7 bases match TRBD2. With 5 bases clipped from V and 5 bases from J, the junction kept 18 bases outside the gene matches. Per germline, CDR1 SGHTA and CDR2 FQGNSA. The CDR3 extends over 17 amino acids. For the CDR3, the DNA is TGTGCCAGCAGCCCGAGTCTCTCACTAGCGACATTACACGAGCAGTACTTC. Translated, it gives CASSPSLSLATLHEQYF.

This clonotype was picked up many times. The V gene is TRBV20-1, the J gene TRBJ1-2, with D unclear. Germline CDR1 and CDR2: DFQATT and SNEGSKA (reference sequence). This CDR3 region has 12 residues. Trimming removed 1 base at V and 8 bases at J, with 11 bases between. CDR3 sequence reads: CSARVTWHGYTF. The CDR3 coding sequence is TGCAGTGCTAGAGTAACGTGGCACGGCTACACCTTC.

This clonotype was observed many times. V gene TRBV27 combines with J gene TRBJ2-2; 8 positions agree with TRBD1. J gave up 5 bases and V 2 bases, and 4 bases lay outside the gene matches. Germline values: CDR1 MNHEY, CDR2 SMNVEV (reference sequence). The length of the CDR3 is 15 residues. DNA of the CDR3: TGTGCCAGCAGTTTACTAGGACAGGGAACCGGGGAGCTGTTTTTT. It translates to CASSLLGQGTGELFF.

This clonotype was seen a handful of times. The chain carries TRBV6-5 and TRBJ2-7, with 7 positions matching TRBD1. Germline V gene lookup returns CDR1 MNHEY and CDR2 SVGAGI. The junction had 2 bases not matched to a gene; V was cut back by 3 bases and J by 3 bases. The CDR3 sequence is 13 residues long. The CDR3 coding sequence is TGTGCCAGCAGTTATAGGGGGCGCTACGAGCAGTACTTC. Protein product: CASSYRGRYEQYF.

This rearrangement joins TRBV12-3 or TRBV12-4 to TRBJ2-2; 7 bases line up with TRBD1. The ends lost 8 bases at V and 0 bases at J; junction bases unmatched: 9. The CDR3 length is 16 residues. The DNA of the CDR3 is TGTGCCAGCGCACTTGACAGGGCCCCGAACACCGGGGAGCTGTTTTTT. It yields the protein CASALDRAPNTGELFF.

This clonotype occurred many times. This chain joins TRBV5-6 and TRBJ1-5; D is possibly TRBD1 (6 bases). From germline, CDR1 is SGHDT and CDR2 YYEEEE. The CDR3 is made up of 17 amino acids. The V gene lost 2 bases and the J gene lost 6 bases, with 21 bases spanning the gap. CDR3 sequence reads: CASSLGVRGATFQPQHF. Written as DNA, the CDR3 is TGTGCCAGCAGCTTAGGAGTCCGGGGGGCAACTTTTCAGCCCCAGCATTTT. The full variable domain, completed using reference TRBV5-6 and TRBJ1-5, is DAGVTQSPTHLIKTRGQQVTLRCSPKSGHDTVSWYQQALGQGPQFIFQYYEEEERQRGNFPDRFSGHQFPNYSSELNVNALLLGDSALYLCASSLGVRGATFQPQHFGDGTRLSIL.

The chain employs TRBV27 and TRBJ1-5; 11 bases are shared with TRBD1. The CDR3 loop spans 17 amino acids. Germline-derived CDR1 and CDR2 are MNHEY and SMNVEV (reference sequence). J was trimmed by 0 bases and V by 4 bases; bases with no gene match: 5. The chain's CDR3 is CASSSGTGGYSNQPQHF. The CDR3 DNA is TGTGCCAGCAGTTCGGGGACAGGGGGGTATAGCAATCAGCCCCAGCATTTT.

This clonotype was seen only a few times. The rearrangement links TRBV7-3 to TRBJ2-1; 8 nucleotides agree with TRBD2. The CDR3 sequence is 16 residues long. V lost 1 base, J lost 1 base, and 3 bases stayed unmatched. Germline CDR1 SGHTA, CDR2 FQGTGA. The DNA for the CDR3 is TGTGCCAGCAGCTTAAGGGCGGGAGGTTCCTACAATGAGCAGTTCTTC. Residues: CASSLRAGGSYNEQFF.

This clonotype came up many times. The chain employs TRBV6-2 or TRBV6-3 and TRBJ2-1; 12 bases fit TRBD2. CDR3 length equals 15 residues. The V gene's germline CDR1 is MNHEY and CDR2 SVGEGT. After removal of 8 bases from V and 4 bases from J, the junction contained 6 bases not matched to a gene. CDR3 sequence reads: CASGLAGGVYNEQFF. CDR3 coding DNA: TGTGCCAGCGGTCTAGCGGGAGGGGTATACAATGAGCAGTTCTTC.

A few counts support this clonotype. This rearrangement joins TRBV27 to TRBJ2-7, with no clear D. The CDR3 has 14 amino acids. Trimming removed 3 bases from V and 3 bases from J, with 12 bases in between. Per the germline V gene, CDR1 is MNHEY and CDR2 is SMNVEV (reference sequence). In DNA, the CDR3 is TGTGCCAGCAGTTTGGCTCTAACCCACTACGAGCAGTACTTC. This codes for CASSLALTHYEQYF.

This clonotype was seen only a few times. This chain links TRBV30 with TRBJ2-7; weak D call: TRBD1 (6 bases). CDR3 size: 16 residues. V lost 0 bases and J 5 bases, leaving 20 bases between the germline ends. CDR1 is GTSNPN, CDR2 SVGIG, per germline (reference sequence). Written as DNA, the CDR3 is TGTGCCTGGAGTGTAAGGTTGGGAACAGGGTTCAACGAGCAGTACTTC. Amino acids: CAWSVRLGTGFNEQYF.

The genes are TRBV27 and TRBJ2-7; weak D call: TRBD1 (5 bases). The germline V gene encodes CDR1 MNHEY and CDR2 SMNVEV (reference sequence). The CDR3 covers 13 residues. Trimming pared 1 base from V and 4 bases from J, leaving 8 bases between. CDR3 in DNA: TGTGCCAGCAGTTTATTTCCAGGGTACGAGCAGTACTTC. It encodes CASSLFPGYEQYF.

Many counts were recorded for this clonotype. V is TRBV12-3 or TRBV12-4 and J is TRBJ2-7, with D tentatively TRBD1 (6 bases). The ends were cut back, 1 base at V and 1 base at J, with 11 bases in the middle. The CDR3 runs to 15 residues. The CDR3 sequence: CASSLVGHFSYEQYF. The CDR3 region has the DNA TGTGCCAGCAGTTTAGTGGGACACTTTTCCTACGAGCAGTACTTC.

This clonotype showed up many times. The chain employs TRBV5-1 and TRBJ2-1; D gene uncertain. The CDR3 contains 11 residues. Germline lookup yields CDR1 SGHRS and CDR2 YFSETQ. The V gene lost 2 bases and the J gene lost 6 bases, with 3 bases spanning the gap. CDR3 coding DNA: TGCGCCAGCAGCTTAATCAATGAGCAGTTCTTC. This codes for CASSLINEQFF.

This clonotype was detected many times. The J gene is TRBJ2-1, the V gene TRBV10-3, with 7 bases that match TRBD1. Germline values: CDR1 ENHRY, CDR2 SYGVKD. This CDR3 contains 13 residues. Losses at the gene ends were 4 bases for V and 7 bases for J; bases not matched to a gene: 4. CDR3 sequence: CAISGGGRNEQFF. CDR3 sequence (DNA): TGTGCCATCAGTGGAGGGGGCCGAAATGAGCAGTTCTTC.

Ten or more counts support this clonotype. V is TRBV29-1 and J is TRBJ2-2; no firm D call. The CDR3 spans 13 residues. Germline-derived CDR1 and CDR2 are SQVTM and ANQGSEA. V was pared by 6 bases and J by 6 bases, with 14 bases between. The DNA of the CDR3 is TGCAGCGTCGCCTATTTTGGCCCCGGGGAGCTGTTTTTT. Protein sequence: CSVAYFGPGELFF.

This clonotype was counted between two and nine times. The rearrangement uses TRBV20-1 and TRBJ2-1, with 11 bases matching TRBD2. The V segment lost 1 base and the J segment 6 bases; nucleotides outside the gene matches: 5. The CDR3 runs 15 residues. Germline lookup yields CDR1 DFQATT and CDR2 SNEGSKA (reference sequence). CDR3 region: CSARVLGLAGNEQFF. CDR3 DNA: TGCAGTGCTAGAGTTCTAGGACTAGCGGGCAATGAGCAGTTCTTC.

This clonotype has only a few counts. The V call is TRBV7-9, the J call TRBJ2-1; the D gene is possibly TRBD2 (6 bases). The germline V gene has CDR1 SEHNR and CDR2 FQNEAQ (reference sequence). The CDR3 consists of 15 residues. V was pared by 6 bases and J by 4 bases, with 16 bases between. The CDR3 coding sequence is TGTGCCAGCAGTTTAATTCCTAGCGAGTACAATGAGCAGTTCTTC. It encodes CASSLIPSEYNEQFF.